This is a list of T cell receptor beta chains from one sample in a study of identifying expanded T cells in peripheral blood. Profiling relied on immunoSEQ multiplex PCR, and the TCRdb table lists in-frame clones only, not all of them. The sample contains around 68,000 clones, around 87% of which appear only once. The sequenced material came from blood. The receptors were gathered from a person aged 18 to 70 in good health. Both conserved end residues are part of each CDR3. The D gene is left open where the match is weak. Clone sizes are given selectively: once, few, many, or a class where the clone is expanded.

D	length	V	size	J	DNA	CDR3
NA	13	TRBV30	NA	TRBJ1-2	TGTGCCTGGAGTTCGGGGACGACCTATGGCTACACCTTC	CAWSSGTTYGYTF
TRBD2	16	TRBV6-5	NA	TRBJ2-2	TGTGCCAGCAGTTCCCTTAGCGGGAGAGAGGCCGGGGAGCTGTTTTTT	CASSSLSGREAGELFF
NA	13	TRBV7-2	NA	TRBJ2-7	TGTGCCAGCACCTCTTTTCCAGGCGGCGAGCAGTACTTC	CASTSFPGGEQYF
NA	12	TRBV6-1	NA	TRBJ2-1	TGTGCCAGCAGCCCCGTCGGGTATGAGCAGTTCTTC	CASSPVGYEQFF
NA	13	TRBV7-9	NA	TRBJ1-2	TGTGCCAGCAGCTCCGGTGGGGGACGGGGCTACACCTTC	CASSSGGGRGYTF
NA	14	TRBV5-1	NA	TRBJ2-1	TGCGCCAGCAGCTCGGGTGACTCCTACAATGAGCAGTTCTTC	CASSSGDSYNEQFF
NA	17	TRBV11-2	NA	TRBJ2-1	TGTGCCAGCAGCTTAGATTATCGCACAGGGTGGTACAATGAGCAGTTCTTC	CASSLDYRTGWYNEQFF
NA	15	TRBV29-1	NA	TRBJ2-7	TGCAGCGTTGAAGATCTGGCAGGGGCTGTCGCCGAGCAGTACTTC	CSVEDLAGAVAEQYF
NA	13	TRBV18	NA	TRBJ2-7	TGTGCCAGCTCACGACAGGAAAGCTACGAGCAGTACTTC	CASSRQESYEQYF
TRBD1	13	TRBV7-8	NA	TRBJ1-2	TGTGCCAGCAGCGAGCGACAGGGGGTGGGCTACACCTTC	CASSERQGVGYTF
NA	14	TRBV10-3	NA	TRBJ2-2	TGTGCCATCAGCGACTTGGTAAACACCGGGGAGCTGTTTTTT	CAISDLVNTGELFF
NA	11	TRBV28	NA	TRBJ1-4	TGTGCCAGCAGTCTACACGAAAAACTGTTTTTT	CASSLHEKLFF
TRBD2	16	TRBV27	NA	TRBJ2-7	TGTGCCAGCAGTTTAGGGGCTAGCGGGGCCCTCCGTCTTCAGTACTTC	CASSLGASGALRLQYF
TRBD2	16	TRBV7-6	NA	TRBJ2-7	TGTGCCAGCAGCTTACTTAGCGGGAGGGCCTCTGACGAGCAGTACTTC	CASSLLSGRASDEQYF
NA	15	TRBV11-3	few	TRBJ2-5	TGTGCCAGCAGCCTTAGTAGCGTACGGGGCGAGACCCAGTACTTC	CASSLSSVRGETQYF